Shown below are 19 T cell receptor beta chains from a single sample sequenced in a study of blood T cell repertoires in COVID-19. TCRdb keeps only in-frame clones here, not all; method: immunoSEQ multiplex PCR. The sample has 150,000 to 170,000 clones; approximately 86% are singletons. The sequenced sample consisted of peripheral blood. The receptors originated from a man in his fifties or sixties with COVID-19, enrolled during active disease.

This clone was seen only once. The chain has TRBV12-3 or TRBV12-4 and TRBJ1-1; D unresolved. Trimming removed 5 bases at V and 4 bases at J, with 11 bases between. The CDR3 consists of 13 residues. Written as DNA, the CDR3 is TGTGCCAGCAGTCCCCGCCAGCGCACTGAAGCTTTCTTT. Residues: CASSPRQRTEAFF.

The rearrangement joins TRBV11-2 to TRBJ2-3, with a tentative D call TRBD1 (6 bases). Germline V gene lookup returns CDR1 SGHAT and CDR2 FQNNGV. V lost 5 bases to trimming and J lost 0 bases, with 12 bases between them. The CDR3 covers 15 residues. In DNA, the CDR3 is TGTGCCAGCAGCGGCCGGACAGTTAGCACAGATACGCAGTATTTT. It specifies CASSGRTVSTDTQYF.

V and J are TRBV5-1 and TRBJ2-7, with 10 bases aligning to TRBD1. Germline V gene data show CDR1 as SGHRS and CDR2 as YFSETQ. The CDR3 is 16 amino acids. Trimming at V came to 0 bases and at J to 6 bases, leaving 9 bases not matched to a gene. The CDR3 DNA follows: TGCGCCAGCAGCTTGGTAATAGGGACAGGGGTGGGCGAGCAGTACTTC. Its translation: CASSLVIGTGVGEQYF. The whole variable domain, remainder taken from reference TRBV5-1 and TRBJ2-7, is KAGVTQTPRYLIKTRGQQVTLSCSPISGHRSVSWYQQTPGQGLQFLFEYFSETQRNKGNFPGRFSGRQFSNSRSEMNVSTLELGDSALYLCASSLVIGTGVGEQYFGPGTRLTVT.

The chain has TRBV18 and TRBJ2-2, with D maybe TRBD1 (6 bases). This CDR3 spans 13 amino acids. Trimming took 6 bases from V and 6 from J, leaving 11 bases between them. CDR1 KGHSH and CDR2 LQKENI come from the germline V gene. Written as DNA, the CDR3 is TGTGCCAGCTCCCCAGGGGCGCCCGGGGAGCTGTTTTTT. Protein: CASSPGAPGELFF.

This clone was seen just once. The chain links TRBV7-2 to TRBJ2-7; 7 nucleotides agree with TRBD2. The CDR3 runs to 13 residues. CDR1 and CDR2 (germline): SGHTA, FQGNSA. The V and J ends lost 3 bases and 2 bases, in that order; junction bases with no gene match: 1. CDR3 coding DNA: TGTGCCAGCAGCTTCGGACTAGCCTACGAGCAGTACTTC. The encoded protein is CASSFGLAYEQYF.

The genes are TRBV14 and TRBJ2-1; 10 bases align to TRBD2. Trimming cost V 5 bases and J 7 bases; bases outside gene matches: 11. This CDR3 region has 16 residues. Germline V gene sequence: CDR1 SGHDN, CDR2 FVKESK. In nucleotides, the CDR3 is TGTGCCAGCAGCACGACAGCGGGAGGGCCGAGAAATGAGCAGTTCTTC. Protein product: CASSTTAGGPRNEQFF.

The J gene is TRBJ1-1, the V gene TRBV11-3; 7 bases are a match to TRBD1. This CDR3 comprises 15 residues. Trimming took 5 bases from V and 1 from J; bases not matched to a gene: 7. CDR1 and CDR2 (germline): SGHNT, YENEEA. In DNA, the CDR3 is TGTGCCAGCAGCAGGGACAGTAAAGCGAACACTGAAGCTTTCTTT. Translating it yields CASSRDSKANTEAFF.

The chain has TRBV21-1 and TRBJ2-3; the table's D call TRBD2 went unverified against the DNA. TRBV21-1 has pseudogene status. The CDR3 is 12 residues long. The CDR3 protein is CASSKRGDTQYF. The CDR3 coding sequence is TGTGCCAGCAGCAAACGGGGAGATACGCAGTATTTT.

The rearrangement joins TRBV5-6 to TRBJ1-4; 9 bases fit TRBD1. This CDR3 spans 17 amino acids. The V and J ends lost 4 bases and 4 bases, in that order; junction bases with no gene match: 11. Looked up from germline, CDR1 is SGHDT and CDR2 is YYEEEE. CDR3 residues: CASSDHTGGIDNEKLFF. The CDR3 coding sequence is TGTGCCAGCAGCGACCATACAGGGGGCATTGATAATGAAAAACTGTTTTTT. The full variable domain, rest sourced from reference TRBV5-6 and TRBJ1-4, is DAGVTQSPTHLIKTRGQQVTLRCSPKSGHDTVSWYQQALGQGPQFIFQYYEEEERQRGNFPDRFSGHQFPNYSSELNVNALLLGDSALYLCASSDHTGGIDNEKLFFGSGTQLSVL.

The chain carries TRBV14 and TRBJ2-5, with TRBD2 identical over 7 bases. Trimming at V came to 4 bases and at J to 5 bases, leaving 7 bases not matched to a gene. Per the germline V gene, CDR1 is SGHDN and CDR2 is FVKESK. CDR3 length: 14 amino acids. CDR3 nucleotides: TGTGCCAGCAGCCTTTGGGAGGGCACCGAGACCCAGTACTTC. It yields the protein CASSLWEGTETQYF.

The CDR3 here is CASSQRQKQGGVLTKGYTF. CDR3 coding DNA: TGTGCCAGCAGCCAACGACAAAAACAGGGGGGCGTACTTACTAAGGGCTACACCTTC. This chain uses TRBV11-2 with TRBJ1-2; TRBD1 aligns across 8 bases. There are 19 residues in the CDR3. Germline V gives CDR1 SGHAT, CDR2 FQNNGV. V shed 5 bases and J 8 bases; nucleotides not matched to a gene: 25. Based on the CDR3 plus reference TRBV11-2 and TRBJ1-2, the full variable domain is EAGVAQSPRYKIIEKRQSVAFWCNPISGHATLYWYQQILGQGPKLLIQFQNNGVVDDSQLPKDRFSAERLKGVDSTLKIQPAKLEDSAVYLCASSQRQKQGGVLTKGYTFGSGTRLTVV.

V is TRBV4-1 and J is TRBJ1-5, with TRBD1 matching over 10 bases. The germline gives CDR1 MGHRA, CDR2 YSYEKL. This CDR3 is built from 16 residues. V was pared by 4 bases and J by 2 bases, with 5 bases of the junction left unmatched. The CDR3 is CASSPTGTGGNQPQHF. The CDR3 DNA is TGCGCCAGCAGCCCCACCGGGACAGGGGGCAATCAGCCCCAGCATTTT.

V and J are TRBV3-1 (or the pseudogene TRBV3-2) and TRBJ2-1; no definite D call. The CDR3 sequence is 15 residues long. Trimming cost V 3 bases and J 6 bases, with 15 bases left between them. Looked up from germline, CDR1 is LGHDT and CDR2 is YNNKEL (reference sequence). CDR3 residues: CASSHRRRDGNEQFF. In DNA form, the CDR3 reads TGTGCCAGCAGCCACAGGCGTCGAGATGGCAATGAGCAGTTCTTC.

This chain uses TRBV11-2 with TRBJ1-1; 7 bases line up with TRBD1. This CDR3 contains 18 residues. Per the germline V gene, CDR1 is SGHAT and CDR2 is FQNNGV. V shed 2 bases, J shed 1 base, and the junction held 13 bases outside the gene matches. The CDR3 protein is CASSLKGTAGVRNTEAFF. The DNA for the CDR3 is TGTGCCAGCAGCTTAAAGGGGACAGCCGGTGTAAGGAACACTGAAGCTTTCTTT. The variable domain in full, with the rest retrieved from reference TRBV11-2 and TRBJ1-1, is EAGVAQSPRYKIIEKRQSVAFWCNPISGHATLYWYQQILGQGPKLLIQFQNNGVVDDSQLPKDRFSAERLKGVDSTLKIQPAKLEDSAVYLCASSLKGTAGVRNTEAFFGQGTRLTVV.

This clone was seen more than once but under ten times. The chain recombines TRBV5-6 with TRBJ1-2; 10 nucleotides match TRBD1. This CDR3 has 14 amino acids. Germline V CDR1 and CDR2: SGHDT, YYEEEE. V was pared by 3 bases and J by 8 bases, with 7 bases of the junction left unmatched. The CDR3 nucleotides read TGTGCCAGCAGCTCCGGGACAGGGGTGGGAGGCTACACCTTC. Residues: CASSSGTGVGGYTF.

This clone was seen a single time. The chain carries TRBV27 and TRBJ2-1, with D possibly matching TRBD2 (5 bases). CDR1 MNHEY and CDR2 SMNVEV come from the germline V gene (reference sequence). The CDR3 is 15 amino acids. Trimming shortened V by 3 bases and J by 4 bases, and 13 bases separated the two germline ends. The CDR3 protein is CASSLVRGGYNEQFF. In DNA, the CDR3 is TGTGCCAGCAGTTTGGTCCGCGGAGGATACAATGAGCAGTTCTTC.

The chain uses TRBV19 and TRBJ1-1, with a possible D match to TRBD1 (6 bases). Germline V lookup: CDR1 LNHDA, CDR2 SQIVND (reference sequence). With 7 bases removed from V and 7 bases from J, the gap between germline ends came to 19 bases. The CDR3 has 14 residues. The CDR3, as DNA: TGTGCCAGTACGGGACATAGCCTAGGAGGTGAAGCTTTCTTT. This gives the protein CASTGHSLGGEAFF.

This chain links TRBV2 with TRBJ1-3; 11 bases align to TRBD1. CDR3 size: 16 residues. CDR1 is SNHLY and CDR2 is FYNNEI in the germline V gene. Trimming removed 6 bases from V and 0 bases from J; junction bases left unmatched: 4. This CDR3 reads CASSPDRGLSGNTIYF. CDR3 sequence (DNA): TGTGCCAGCAGCCCGGACAGGGGGCTCTCTGGAAACACCATATATTTT.

The chain employs TRBV7-2 and TRBJ2-1; tentatively, D is TRBD2 (5 bases). CDR1 and CDR2 (germline): SGHTA, FQGNSA. The CDR3 runs 13 residues. V dropped 2 bases and J dropped 9 bases, with 11 bases sitting between them. The CDR3 DNA reads TGTGCCAGCAGCTTAACTGGGGAGACTGAGCAGTTCTTC. It translates to CASSLTGETEQFF.